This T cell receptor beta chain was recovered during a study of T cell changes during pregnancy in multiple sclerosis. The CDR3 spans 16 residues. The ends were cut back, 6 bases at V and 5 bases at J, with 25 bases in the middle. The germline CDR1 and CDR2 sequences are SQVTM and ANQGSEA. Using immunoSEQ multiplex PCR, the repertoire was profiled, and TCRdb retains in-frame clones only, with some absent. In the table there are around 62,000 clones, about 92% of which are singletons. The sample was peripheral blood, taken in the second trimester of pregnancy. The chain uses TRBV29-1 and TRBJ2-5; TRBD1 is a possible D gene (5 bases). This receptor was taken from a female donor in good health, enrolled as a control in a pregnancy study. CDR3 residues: CSVAAWSDPKGETQYF. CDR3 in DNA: TGCAGCGTAGCAGCATGGTCGGACCCTAAGGGGGAGACCCAGTACTTC.